This T cell receptor (beta chain) was profiled in a study of blood T cell repertoires in COVID-19 (dated by TCRdb to about 2020). For the study in its entirety: Samples covering the acute and convalescent phases of COVID-19 were provided by collaborators in the United States, Italy and Spain. Where HLA class I and class II types were available, the types were taken from metadata supplied by the sample provider, not from assay-based typing. The sample metadata nearly always contained a de-identified subject ID, COVID-19 status, age in years and sex. The repertoires were released in a freely available public database meant as a resource for research on the immune response to SARS-CoV-2. The material from the prospective study consisted of cDNA or gDNA derived from T cells, B-cell-depleted T cells, or PBMCs. Subjects who had been exposed to COVID-19, were actively infected with it, or had recovered from it provided the deeply sampled blood TCRbeta repertoires that made up the dataset. Samples were obtained from the ongoing ImmuneRACE study (first 160 participants) and from about 1,300 subjects provided by 6 global collaborators. Study-level results and caveats: The amount of clinical and demographic metadata varied by source and participant and was provided uncurated.

The immunoSEQ Assay, a bias-controlled multiplex PCR, was used to amplify TCRbeta CDR3 regions from genomic DNA. The original pipeline was this. The number of nucleated cells in each sample was estimated from the amplification of reference gene primers within the assay. To quantify the absolute abundance of each unique TCRbeta CDR3 rearrangement, sequence reads were collapsed and filtered. For each sample, productive Simpson clonality was calculated by taking the square root of Simpson's diversity index across productive rearrangements. Imported from immuneACCESS, the table was reduced by TCRdb to in-frame sequences with V and J called. These copies leave out some clones; in studies compared against another copy, an unresolved V gene accounts for under half, and the cause of the remainder is not known. V and J calls and clone size come straight from that table; D and trimming were deduced from the DNA. The sample yields about 200,000 clones; about 88% were counted once. Approximately 10% of the sample is in the top ten clones.

Turning to this clone: Its antigen is unknown. No base-level quality is on record; no much larger clone is a single base apart.

One collaborating source in Seattle enrolled patients during active infection and followed them longitudinally through the course of disease. Collaborating institutions collected whole blood in K2EDTA tubes following their own protocols. For TCRbeta analysis, collaborators shipped samples in one of three forms: frozen whole blood, isolated PBMCs, or DNA extracted from either of those sample types. The CDR3 measures 16 amino acids from cysteine to phenylalanine. CDR3 DNA is the only sequence kept; it has 48 bases, read in frame from the first base. Here V drops 2 bases and J drops 6 bases, and the junction holds 3 bases not matched to any gene. CDR1 is given as SGHTA and CDR2 as FQGTGA, both from the germline V gene.

Sequences were obtained from peripheral blood. Recombination joined TRBV7-3 with TRBJ2-2, and 13 junctional nucleotides match TRBD2. This TCR came from a woman aged 45-65 years with COVID-19, enrolled during active disease. The nucleotides read TGTGCCAGCAGCTTACCCGGACTAGCGGGGGCCGGGGAGCTGTTTTTT. The encoded protein is CASSLPGLAGAGELFF.